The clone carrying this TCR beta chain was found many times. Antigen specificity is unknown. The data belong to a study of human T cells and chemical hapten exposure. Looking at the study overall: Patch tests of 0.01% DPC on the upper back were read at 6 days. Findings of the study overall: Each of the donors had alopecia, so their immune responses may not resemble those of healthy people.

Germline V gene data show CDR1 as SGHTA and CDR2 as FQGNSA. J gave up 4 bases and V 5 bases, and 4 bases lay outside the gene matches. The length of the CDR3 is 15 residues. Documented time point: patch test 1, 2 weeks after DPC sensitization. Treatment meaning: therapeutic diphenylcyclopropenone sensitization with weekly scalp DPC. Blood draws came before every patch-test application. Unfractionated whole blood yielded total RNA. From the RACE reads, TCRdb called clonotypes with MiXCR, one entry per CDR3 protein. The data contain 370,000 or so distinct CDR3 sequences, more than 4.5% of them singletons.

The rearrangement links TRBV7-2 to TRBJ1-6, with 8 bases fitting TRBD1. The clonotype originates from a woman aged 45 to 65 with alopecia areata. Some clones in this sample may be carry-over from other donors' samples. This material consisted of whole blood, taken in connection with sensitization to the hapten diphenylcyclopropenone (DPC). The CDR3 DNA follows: TGTGCCAGCAGCCCCCGACAGGGGTATAATTCACCCCTCCACTTT. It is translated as CASSPRQGYNSPLHF.